This T cell receptor beta chain was recorded in a study of a mutant IDH1 vaccine in newly diagnosed glioma. Study overall: Vaccination was launched 4-6 weeks after radiotherapy alone, or with temozolomide cycles. Those enrolled had earlier been treated with radiotherapy, temozolomide, or both, mostly both.

Repertoires were generated with immunoSEQ multiplex PCR, while TCRdb's copy carries only in-frame clones and drops some. Among about 120,000 clones, 90% were seen once, and the ten largest hold roughly 0.61%. This CDR3 is built from 14 residues. Trimming shortened V by 5 bases and J by 1 base, and 11 bases separated the two germline ends. Germline-derived CDR1 and CDR2 are SEHNR and FQNEAQ (reference sequence). As for time point: week 11, during vaccination. Each dose of the vaccine consisted of 300 ug of mutant IDH1 20-mer peptide, with topical imiquimod. General study results and limits: It was approximately 93% of patients that developed vaccine-induced immune responses.

This clone has just a few counts. The antigen remains unidentified. The TCR comes from a woman in her forties or fifties with glioma. J is TRBJ1-1 and V is TRBV7-9; no reliable D call. The source was PBMCs, collected from a glioma patient whose treatment included an IDH1 peptide vaccine. The CDR3, as DNA: TGTGCCAGCAGCCAACCTGAATGGAACACTGAAGCTTTCTTT. It is translated as CASSQPEWNTEAFF.